The rows below give T cell receptor beta chains drawn from one sample of a study of shared clonotypes between healthy human individuals. Sequenced by immunoSEQ multiplex PCR; TCRdb stores in-frame clones only, minus some. The sample consists of roughly 1,500,000 clones, approximately 98.5% of them appearing once. Input material: naive CD4+ T cells sorted from blood. Receptors were obtained from a man aged 30 to 45 in good health. The CDR3 runs from the conserved cysteine through the conserved F or W. D genes are given only for firm matches. For some rows the clone size is stated as once, few or many, or as a class when expanded; others skip it.

NA,NA,TRBJ1-1,TRBV5-4,TGTGCCAGCAGCTTGGGTGGGGTGCTGGTTGAAGCTTTCTTT,CASSLGGVLVEAFF
TRBD1,NA,TRBJ1-1,TRBV6-5,TGTGCCAGCAGTCTCGACAGGGTGAGGGCTGAAGCTTTCTTT,CASSLDRVRAEAFF
NA,NA,TRBJ1-5,TRBV11-3,TGTGCCAGCAGCTTTAGGATTAACCGGGATATTGAATATAGCAATCAGCCCCAGCATTTT,CASSFRINRDIEYSNQPQHF
NA,NA,TRBJ2-4,TRBV7-2,TGTGCCAGCAGCTTCAATGGGGATGCCAAAAACATTCAGTACTTC,CASSFNGDAKNIQYF
NA,NA,TRBJ1-5,TRBV28,TGTGCCAGCAGTTTGGCCGGTTCCAATCAGCCCCAGCATTTT,CASSLAGSNQPQHF
TRBD2,NA,TRBJ2-5,TRBV2,TGTGCCAGCAGTGATATAGCGGGAGAGGGCCAAGAGACCCAGTACTTC,CASSDIAGEGQETQYF
NA,NA,TRBJ1-1,TRBV29-1,TGCAGCGTTACCACTAGGGGGGTGGACACTGAAGCTTTCTTT,CSVTTRGVDTEAFF
TRBD1,NA,TRBJ2-7,TRBV27,TGTGCCAGCAGGAGGGGGCCCGAGCAGTACTTC,CASRRGPEQYF
NA,NA,TRBJ2-5,TRBV5-1,TGCGCCAGCAGCTTGGCGGTTGTGGCAGTCCTCCAAGAGACCCAGTACTTC,CASSLAVVAVLQETQYF
TRBD2,NA,TRBJ2-5,TRBV28,TGTGCCAGCAGTTTTAAAGCGGGAGCCTGGGAGACCCAGTACTTC,CASSFKAGAWETQYF
TRBD2,NA,TRBJ2-2,TRBV6-1,TGTGCCAGCAGTGTCAACCCGACTAGCGGAATTGACACCGGGGAGCTGTTTTTT,CASSVNPTSGIDTGELFF
TRBD1,NA,TRBJ2-2,TRBV5-6,TGTGCCAGCATCAACTTCCGGGACAGGGAAAACACCGGGGAGCTGTTTTTT,CASINFRDRENTGELFF
NA,NA,TRBJ1-1,TRBV11-2,TGTGCCAGCAGTTTCGGTCCCACGGAAGCTTTCTTT,CASSFGPTEAFF
TRBD2,NA,TRBJ2-2,TRBV9,TGTGCCAGCAGCTTGGGACTAGCGGGCACCCCGAACACCGGGGAGCTGTTTTTT,CASSLGLAGTPNTGELFF
NA,NA,TRBJ2-7,TRBV6-5,TGTGCCAGCAGACAACTCCCCTCACGCGAGCAGTACTTC,CASRQLPSREQYF
NA,NA,TRBJ2-2,TRBV19,TGTGCCAGTAGTATACCGAGGAGGCCCGGGGAGCTGTTTTTT,CASSIPRRPGELFF
TRBD2,NA,TRBJ2-3,TRBV10-2,TGCGCCAGCTTGTCTAGCGGGAGCACAGATACGCAGTATTTT,CASLSSGSTDTQYF
TRBD1,NA,TRBJ1-5,TRBV19,TGTGCCAGTAAAAGAGACAGGGCCGACAATCAGCCCCAGCATTTT,CASKRDRADNQPQHF
TRBD1,NA,TRBJ1-5,TRBV19,TGTGCCAGTAGTATTTACAACAGGGGGAACCATCTTCCCCAGCATTTT,CASSIYNRGNHLPQHF
NA,NA,TRBJ2-3,TRBV7-9,TGTGCCAGCAGCTTACCCCTAGTATCAGATACGCAGTATTTT,CASSLPLVSDTQYF
TRBD1,NA,TRBJ1-1,TRBV10-2,TGCGCCAGCAGCGAACAGGGGGCGCGCACTGAAGCTTTCTTT,CASSEQGARTEAFF
TRBD2,NA,TRBJ2-1,TRBV18,TGTGCCAGCTCACCACTAAGCCTAGCGGGAGGCGCGCTGGTAAGTGAGCAGTTCTTC,CASSPLSLAGGALVSEQFF
TRBD1,NA,TRBJ2-7,TRBV7-9,TGTGCCAGCAGCCCGGGACAGGGATGGGGGATTCCCTACGAGCAGTACTTC,CASSPGQGWGIPYEQYF
NA,NA,TRBJ1-1,TRBV9,TGTGCCAGCAGCCCCCAAGGGTACACTGAAGCTTTCTTT,CASSPQGYTEAFF
NA,NA,TRBJ2-1,TRBV11-2,TGTGCCAGCAGCTTAGATTTGGTAGATGAGCAGTTCTTC,CASSLDLVDEQFF
NA,NA,TRBJ2-3,TRBV5-1,TGCGCCAGCAGCTCCGGTCGGGTTTCGGCGGGGGATACGCAGTATTTT,CASSSGRVSAGDTQYF
TRBD1,NA,TRBJ1-5,TRBV27,TGTGCCAGCAGGGACAGGGGGCTGAGCAATCAGCCCCAGCATTTT,CASRDRGLSNQPQHF
NA,NA,TRBJ2-2,TRBV19,TGTGCCAGTAGCCCGGTAGCGAACACCGGGGAGCTGTTTTTT,CASSPVANTGELFF
TRBD2,NA,TRBJ2-1,TRBV18,TGTGCCAGCTCACCCGCTTTGGGGCGGGAGTCGATCAATGAGCAGTTCTTC,CASSPALGRESINEQFF
TRBD1,once,TRBJ1-5,TRBV27,TGTGCCAGCAGTACAGGGGTGAGCAATCAGCCCCAGCATTTT,CASSTGVSNQPQHF
TRBD2,NA,TRBJ2-3,TRBV7-9,TGTGCCAGCAGCTTAGGCGGGAGGGTCACAGATACGCAGTATTTT,CASSLGGRVTDTQYF
TRBD1,NA,TRBJ2-3,TRBV5-4,TGTGCCAGCAGCTTGGAGGGGACAGGCACAGATACGCAGTATTTT,CASSLEGTGTDTQYF